This TCR beta chain was sequenced for a study of post-analysis software for immune sequencing data. Turning to the study itself: Relapsing-remitting, secondary progressive and progressive-relapsing multiple sclerosis were all included among the disease courses. Broader study findings: Patients used a handful of TRBV segments, including TRBV5-6, TRBV5-1 and TRBV20-1, more often than controls.

On this clonotype: Its antigen remains unidentified.

Libraries were made from TCR beta cDNA, and they carried unique molecular identifiers. TCRdb re-called the PCR reads with MiXCR, one entry per CDR3 protein. The data hold approximately 630,000 distinct CDR3 sequences, with approximately 59% observed a single time. Trimming removed 5 bases from V and 4 bases from J, with 12 bases in between. Looked up from germline, CDR1 is DFQATT and CDR2 is SNEGSKA (reference sequence). The CDR3 sequence is 13 residues long. The chain uses TRBV20-1 and TRBJ1-5, with D possibly being TRBD1 (5 bases). The TCR sequence derives from a girl under 10 years old with multiple sclerosis. Input material: blood. The CDR3 DNA is TGCAGTGCTCGGTCGCAGGGTAATCAGCCCCAGCATTTT. Translated, it gives CSARSQGNQPQHF.